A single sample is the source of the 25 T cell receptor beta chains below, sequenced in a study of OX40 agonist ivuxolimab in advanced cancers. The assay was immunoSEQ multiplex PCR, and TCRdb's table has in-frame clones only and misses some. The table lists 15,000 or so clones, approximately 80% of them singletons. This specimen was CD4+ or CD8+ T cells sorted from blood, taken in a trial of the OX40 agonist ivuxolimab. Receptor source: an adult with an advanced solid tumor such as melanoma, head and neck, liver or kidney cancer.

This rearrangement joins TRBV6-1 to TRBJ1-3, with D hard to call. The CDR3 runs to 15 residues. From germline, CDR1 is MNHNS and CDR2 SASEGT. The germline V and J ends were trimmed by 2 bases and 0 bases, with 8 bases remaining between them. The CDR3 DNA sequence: TGTGCCAGCAGTGAAACGACGTACTCTGGAAACACCATATATTTT. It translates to CASSETTYSGNTIYF.

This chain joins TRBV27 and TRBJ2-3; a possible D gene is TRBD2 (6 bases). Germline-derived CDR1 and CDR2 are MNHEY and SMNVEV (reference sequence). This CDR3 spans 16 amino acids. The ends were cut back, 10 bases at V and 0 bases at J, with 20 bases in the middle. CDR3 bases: TGTGCCACCCACAGGAGGGGAGCTTCTAGCACAGATACGCAGTATTTT. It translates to CATHRRGASSTDTQYF.

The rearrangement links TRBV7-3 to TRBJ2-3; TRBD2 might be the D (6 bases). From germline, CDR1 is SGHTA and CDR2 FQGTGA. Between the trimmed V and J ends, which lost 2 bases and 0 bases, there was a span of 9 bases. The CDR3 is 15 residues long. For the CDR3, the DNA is TGTGCCAGCAGCTTAGGCGGGATTAGCACAGATACGCAGTATTTT. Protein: CASSLGGISTDTQYF. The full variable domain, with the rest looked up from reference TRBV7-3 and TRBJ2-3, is GAGVSQTPSNKVTEKGKYVELRCDPISGHTALYWYRQSLGQGPEFLIYFQGTGAADDSGLPNDRFFAVRPEGSVSTLKIQRTERGDSAVYLCASSLGGISTDTQYFGPGTRLTVL.

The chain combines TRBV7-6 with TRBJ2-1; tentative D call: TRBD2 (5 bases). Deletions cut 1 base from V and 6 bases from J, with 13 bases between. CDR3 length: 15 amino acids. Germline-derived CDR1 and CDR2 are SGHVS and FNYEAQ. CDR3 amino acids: CASSLGGAVGNEQFF. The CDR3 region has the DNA TGTGCCAGCAGCTTAGGGGGAGCAGTGGGCAATGAGCAGTTCTTC.

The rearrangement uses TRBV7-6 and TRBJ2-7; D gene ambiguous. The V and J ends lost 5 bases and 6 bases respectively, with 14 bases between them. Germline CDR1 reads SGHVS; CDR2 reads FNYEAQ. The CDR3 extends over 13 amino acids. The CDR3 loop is CASSLQGLGEQYF. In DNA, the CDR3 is TGTGCCAGCAGCCTGCAAGGGCTAGGCGAGCAGTACTTC.

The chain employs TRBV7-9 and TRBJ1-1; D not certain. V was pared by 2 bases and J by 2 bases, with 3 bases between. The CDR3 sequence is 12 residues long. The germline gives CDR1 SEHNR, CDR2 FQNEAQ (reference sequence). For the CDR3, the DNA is TGTGCCAGCAGCTTATCTAACACTGAAGCTTTCTTT. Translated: CASSLSNTEAFF. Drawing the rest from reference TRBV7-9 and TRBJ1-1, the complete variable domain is DTGVSQNPRHKITKRGQNVTFRCDPISEHNRLYWYRQTLGQGPEFLTYFQNEAQLEKSRLLSDRFSAERPKGSFSTLEIQRTEQGDSAMYLCASSLSNTEAFFGQGTRLTVV.

The chain's CDR3 is CASSGDREAFF. The CDR3 region has the DNA TGTGCCAGCAGTGGGGACAGAGAAGCTTTCTTT. The chain has TRBV6-1 and TRBJ1-1; TRBD1 matches at 7 bases. The germline V gene encodes CDR1 MNHNS and CDR2 SASEGT. The CDR3 has 11 residues. With V trimmed by 4 bases and J by 8 bases, 1 base remained unmatched.

The CDR3 spells CASSLIAGGIADTQYF. The CDR3 DNA reads TGTGCCAGCAGCTTAATAGCGGGAGGTATTGCAGATACGCAGTATTTT. The chain uses TRBV7-6 and TRBJ2-3; TRBD2 matches at 10 bases. The V and J ends lost 2 bases and 4 bases, in that order; junction bases with no gene match: 6. This CDR3 has 16 amino acids. Germline V CDR1 and CDR2: SGHVS, FNYEAQ.

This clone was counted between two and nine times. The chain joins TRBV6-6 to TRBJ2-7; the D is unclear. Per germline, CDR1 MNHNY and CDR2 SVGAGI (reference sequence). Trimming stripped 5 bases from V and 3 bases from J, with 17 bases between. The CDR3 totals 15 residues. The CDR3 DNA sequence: TGTGCCAGCAGTGATCCGCGAAGGAATTACTACGAGCAGTACTTC. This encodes CASSDPRRNYYEQYF.

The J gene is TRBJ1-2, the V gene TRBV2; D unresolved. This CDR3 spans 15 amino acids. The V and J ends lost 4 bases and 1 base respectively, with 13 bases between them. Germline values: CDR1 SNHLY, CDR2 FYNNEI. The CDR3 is CASSVSRAVNYGYTF. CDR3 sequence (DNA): TGTGCCAGCAGTGTCAGTAGGGCAGTTAACTATGGCTACACCTTC.

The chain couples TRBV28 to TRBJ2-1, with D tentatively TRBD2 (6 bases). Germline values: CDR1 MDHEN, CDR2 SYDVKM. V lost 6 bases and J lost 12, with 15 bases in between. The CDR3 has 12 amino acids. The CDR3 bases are TGTGCCAGCAGCCCCGGGACTTCAGTGCAGTTCTTC. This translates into CASSPGTSVQFF.

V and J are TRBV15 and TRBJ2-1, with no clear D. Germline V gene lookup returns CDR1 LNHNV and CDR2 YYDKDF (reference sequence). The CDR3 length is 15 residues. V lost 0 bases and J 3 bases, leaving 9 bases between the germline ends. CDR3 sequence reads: CATSRDRRNYNEQFF. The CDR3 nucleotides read TGTGCCACCAGCAGAGACAGGCGTAACTACAATGAGCAGTTCTTC.

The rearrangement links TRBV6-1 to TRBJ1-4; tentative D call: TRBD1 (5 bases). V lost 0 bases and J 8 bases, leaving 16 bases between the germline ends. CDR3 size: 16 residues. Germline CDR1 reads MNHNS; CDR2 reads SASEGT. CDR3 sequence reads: CASSEAARGVDEKLFF. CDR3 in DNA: TGTGCCAGCAGTGAAGCGGCTCGGGGGGTCGACGAAAAACTGTTTTTT.

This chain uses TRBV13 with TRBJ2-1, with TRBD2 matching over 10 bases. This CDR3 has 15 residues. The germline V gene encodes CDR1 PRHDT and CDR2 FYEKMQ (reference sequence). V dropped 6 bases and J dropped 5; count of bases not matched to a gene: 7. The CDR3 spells CASRETSGWDNEQFF. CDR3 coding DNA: TGTGCCAGCAGGGAGACTAGCGGGTGGGACAATGAGCAGTTCTTC.

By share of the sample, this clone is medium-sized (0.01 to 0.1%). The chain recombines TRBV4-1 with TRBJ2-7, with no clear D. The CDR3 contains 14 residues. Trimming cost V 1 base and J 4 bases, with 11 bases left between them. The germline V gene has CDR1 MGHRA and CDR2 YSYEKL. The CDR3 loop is CASSQGTDLYEQYF. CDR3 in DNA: TGCGCCAGCAGCCAAGGCACGGACCTTTACGAGCAGTACTTC.

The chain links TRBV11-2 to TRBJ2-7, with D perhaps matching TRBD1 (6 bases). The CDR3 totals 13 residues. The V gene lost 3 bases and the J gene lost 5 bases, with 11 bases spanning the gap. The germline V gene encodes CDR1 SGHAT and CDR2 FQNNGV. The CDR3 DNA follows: TGTGCCAGCAGCTTTGGGGGCTGGGACGAGCAGTACTTC. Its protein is CASSFGGWDEQYF.

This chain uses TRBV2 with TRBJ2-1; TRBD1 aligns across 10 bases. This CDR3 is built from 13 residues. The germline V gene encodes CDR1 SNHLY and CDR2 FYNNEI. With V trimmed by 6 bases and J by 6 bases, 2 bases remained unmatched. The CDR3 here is CASSRTGGNEQFF. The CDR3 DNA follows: TGTGCCAGCAGCCGGACAGGGGGCAATGAGCAGTTCTTC.

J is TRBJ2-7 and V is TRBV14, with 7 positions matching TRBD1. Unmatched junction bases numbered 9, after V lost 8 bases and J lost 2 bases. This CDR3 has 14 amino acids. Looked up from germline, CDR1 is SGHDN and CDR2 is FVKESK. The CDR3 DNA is TGTGCCAGCCGACTTTCGGGACAGCCCTACGAGCAGTACTTC. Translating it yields CASRLSGQPYEQYF.

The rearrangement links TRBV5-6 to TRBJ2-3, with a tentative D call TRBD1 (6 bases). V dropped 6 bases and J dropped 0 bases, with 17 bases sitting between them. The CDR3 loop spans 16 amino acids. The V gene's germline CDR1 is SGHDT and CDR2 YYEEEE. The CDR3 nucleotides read TGTGCCAGCACCCTGGTGGACAGATCTAGCACAGATACGCAGTATTTT. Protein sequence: CASTLVDRSSTDTQYF.

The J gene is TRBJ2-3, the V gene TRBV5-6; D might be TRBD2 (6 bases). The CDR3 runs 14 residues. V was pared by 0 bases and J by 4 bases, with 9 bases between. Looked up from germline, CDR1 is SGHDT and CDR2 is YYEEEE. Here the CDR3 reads CASSLGGKSDTQYF. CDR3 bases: TGTGCCAGCAGCTTGGGCGGGAAGTCAGATACGCAGTATTTT.

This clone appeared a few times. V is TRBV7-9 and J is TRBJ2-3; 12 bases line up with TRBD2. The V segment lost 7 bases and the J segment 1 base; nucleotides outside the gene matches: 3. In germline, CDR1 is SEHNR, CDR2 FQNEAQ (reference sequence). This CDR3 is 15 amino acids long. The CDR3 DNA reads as TGTGCCAGCACCGGACTAGCGGGACGCACAGATACGCAGTATTTT. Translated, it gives CASTGLAGRTDTQYF.

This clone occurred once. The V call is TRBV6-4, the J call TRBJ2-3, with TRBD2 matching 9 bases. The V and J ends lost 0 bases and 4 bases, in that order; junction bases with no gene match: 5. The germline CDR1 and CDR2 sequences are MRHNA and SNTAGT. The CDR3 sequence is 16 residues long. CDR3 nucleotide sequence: TGTGCCAGCAGTGACTCGATAGCGGGAGTGGCAGATACGCAGTATTTT. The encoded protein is CASSDSIAGVADTQYF.

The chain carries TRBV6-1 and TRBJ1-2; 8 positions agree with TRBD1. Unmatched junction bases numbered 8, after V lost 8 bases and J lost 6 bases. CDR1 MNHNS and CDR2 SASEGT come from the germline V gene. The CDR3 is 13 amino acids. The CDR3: CASQGGTGDGYTF. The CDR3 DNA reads TGTGCCAGCCAGGGCGGGACAGGAGATGGCTACACCTTC.

The CDR3 sequence: CASSLTATGELFF. As DNA, the CDR3 is TGTGCCAGTAGCCTTACGGCTACCGGGGAGCTGTTTTTT. This chain connects TRBV19 to TRBJ2-2; no firm D call. This CDR3 has 13 amino acids. Germline CDR1 reads LNHDA; CDR2 reads SQIVND (reference sequence). V lost 6 bases and J 5 bases, leaving 10 bases between the germline ends.

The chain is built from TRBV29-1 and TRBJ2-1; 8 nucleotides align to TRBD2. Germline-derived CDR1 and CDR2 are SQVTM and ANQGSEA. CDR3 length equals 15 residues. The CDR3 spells CSALGAGGSYNEQFF. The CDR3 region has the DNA TGCAGTGCCTTAGGGGCGGGAGGCTCCTACAATGAGCAGTTCTTC.